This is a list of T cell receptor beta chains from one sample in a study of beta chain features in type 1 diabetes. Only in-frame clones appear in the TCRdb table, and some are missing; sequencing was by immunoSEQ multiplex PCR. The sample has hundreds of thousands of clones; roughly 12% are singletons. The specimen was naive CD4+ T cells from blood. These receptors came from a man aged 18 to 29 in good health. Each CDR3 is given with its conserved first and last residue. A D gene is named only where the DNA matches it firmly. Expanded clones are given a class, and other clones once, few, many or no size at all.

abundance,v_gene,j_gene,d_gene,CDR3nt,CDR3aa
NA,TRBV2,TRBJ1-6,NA,TGTGCCAGCAGTCCAAGACAGGCAGGGGATTCACCCCTCCACTTT,CASSPRQAGDSPLHF
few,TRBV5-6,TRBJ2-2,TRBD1,TGTGCCAGCAGCTTGCTCCGGACAGGGACCCCCGGGGAGCTGTTTTTT,CASSLLRTGTPGELFF
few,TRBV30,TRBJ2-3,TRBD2,TGTGCCTGGAGTTTCACCCGTACTAGCGGGGTAGGCACAGATACGCAGTATTTT,CAWSFTRTSGVGTDTQYF
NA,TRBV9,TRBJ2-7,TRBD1,TGTGCCAGCAGCCCGATTTATTACCCGGGACAGGGAGGGTACGAGCAGTACTTC,CASSPIYYPGQGGYEQYF
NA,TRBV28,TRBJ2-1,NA,TGTGCCAGCAGTTCCCAGGGGGGAGGTTCCTACAATGAGCAGTTCTTC,CASSSQGGGSYNEQFF
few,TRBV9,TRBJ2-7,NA,TGTGCCAGCAGCGTAGCCGGGGAGCGTTACGAGCAGTACTTC,CASSVAGERYEQYF
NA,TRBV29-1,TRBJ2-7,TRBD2,TGCAGCGTCGGGACTAGCGGCGGCTCCTACGAGCAGTACTTC,CSVGTSGGSYEQYF
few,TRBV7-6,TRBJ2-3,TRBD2,TGTGCCAGCAGCTCGTCGGGGGGGCGCGTAGATACGCAGTATTTT,CASSSSGGRVDTQYF
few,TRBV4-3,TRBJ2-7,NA,TGCGCCAGCAGCCCCTGGGACGGGAGCTCCTACGAGCAGTACTTC,CASSPWDGSSYEQYF
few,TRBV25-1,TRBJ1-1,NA,TGTGCCAGCAGACGAGGGTTGAACACTGAAGCTTTCTTT,CASRRGLNTEAFF
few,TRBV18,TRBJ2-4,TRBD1,TGTGCCAGCTCACCCAATTACGACAGGGCTGACATTCAGTACTTC,CASSPNYDRADIQYF
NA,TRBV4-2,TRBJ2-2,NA,TGTGCCAGCAGCCAGCCCTATCGGACCGGGGAGCTGTTTTTT,CASSQPYRTGELFF
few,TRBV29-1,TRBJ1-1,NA,TGCAGCGCCAGACCCGGGGGGCTGATCGGCACTGAAGCTTTCTTT,CSARPGGLIGTEAFF
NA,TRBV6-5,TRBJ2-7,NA,TGTGCCAGCAGCGGAGGAGGGTACGAGCAGTACTTC,CASSGGGYEQYF
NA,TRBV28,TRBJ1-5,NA,TGTGCCAGCAGTTCGCCAGGTCAGCCCCAGCATTTT,CASSSPGQPQHF
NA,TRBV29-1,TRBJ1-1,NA,TGCAGCGCGTCCCGCAGGGGTGTGAGGAACACTGAAGCTTTCTTT,CSASRRGVRNTEAFF
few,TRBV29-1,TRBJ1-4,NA,TGCAGCGTTGAAGGAGGGACATATGAAAAACTGTTTTTT,CSVEGGTYEKLFF
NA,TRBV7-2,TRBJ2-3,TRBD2,TGTGCCAGCAGCTACTCCGGGACTAGCGTAGATACGCAGTATTTT,CASSYSGTSVDTQYF
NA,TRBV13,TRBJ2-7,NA,TGTCCCTCAGGCCAGGGGACCTACGAGCAGTACTTC,CPSGQGTYEQYF
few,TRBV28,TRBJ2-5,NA,TGTGCCAGCAGTTTCGGAGGACGGTACCAAGAGACCCAGTACTTC,CASSFGGRYQETQYF
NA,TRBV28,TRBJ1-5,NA,TGTGCCAGCAGAGGGGCTAATCAGCCCCAGCATTTT,CASRGANQPQHF
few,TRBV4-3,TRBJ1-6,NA,TGCGCCAGCAGCCGGCGGGTTTGGCAAGTGAATTCACCCCTCCACTTT,CASSRRVWQVNSPLHF
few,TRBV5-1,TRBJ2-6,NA,TGCGCCAGCAGCTTGGAGGGGTCCGGGGCCAACGTCCTGACTTTC,CASSLEGSGANVLTF
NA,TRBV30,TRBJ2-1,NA,TGTGCCTGGAATTCTAACTCCTACAATGAGCAGTTCTTC,CAWNSNSYNEQFF